The source of this TCR beta chain is a study of Ad26.COV2.S vaccination and SARS-CoV-2 variants. Study information: In the study, Ad26.COV2.S was injected intramuscularly once, or twice 56 days apart.

Data came from immunoSEQ multiplex PCR; TCRdb stores just in-frame clones and leaves some out. The table shows some 520,000 clones, with 87% occurring only once. Treatment here: roughly 18 received Ad26.COV2.S at low or high dose, single or two shots; roughly five received placebo; per-sample allocation not given. Following the first vaccine or placebo injection, samples were taken on day 63. Trimming took off 2 bases at V and 2 bases at J, with 12 bases between the two ends. CDR1 is LNHDA, CDR2 SQIVND, per germline (reference sequence). This CDR3 is 15 amino acids long. The sample consisted of peripheral blood, taken in a trial of Ad26.COV2.S vaccine versus placebo. This clonotype originated in a person aged 18 to 59 who received the Ad26.COV2.S COVID-19 vaccine or a placebo. This chain uses TRBV19 with TRBJ2-5; perhaps TRBD2 as D (5 bases). DNA for the CDR3: TGTGCCAGTAGTATAATTCTCCGGGAACAAGAGACCCAGTACTTC. Protein: CASSIILREQETQYF.